Listed below are T cell receptor beta chains from one sample, sequenced in a study of regulatory T cells in long-lasting Graves disease. TCRdb itself ran the multiplex PCR reads through MiXCR, one entry per CDR3 protein. This sample has a few hundred thousand distinct CDR3 sequences, with approximately 14% found just once. The same sample was also used in a study of T cells in Graves' hyperthyroidism and ophthalmopathy.

The sequenced sample was peripheral blood mononuclear cells (PBMCs), obtained at new diagnosis, from a patient treated with antithyroid drugs. All receptors come from a woman between 45 and 65 years old with Graves disease. Both conserved end residues are part of each CDR3. Fields, in order: D gene, J gene, clone size, V gene, CDR3 protein, CDR3 DNA. A D gene is named only where the DNA matches it firmly. Part of the rows lack a size; the others show once, few, many or a class for expanded clones.

D gene: TRBD1; J gene: TRBJ2-2; clone size: NA; V gene: TRBV11-3; CDR3 protein: CASSLGPGQGTGELFF; CDR3 DNA: TGTGCCAGCAGCTTAGGGCCGGGACAGGGGACCGGGGAGCTGTTTTTT
D gene: NA; J gene: TRBJ2-3; clone size: many; V gene: TRBV27; CDR3 protein: CASSPPAMWGKPGTGTQSTDTQYF; CDR3 DNA: TGTGCCAGCAGCCCCCCTGCGATGTGGGGCAAACCGGGGACCGGGACACAAAGCACAGATACGCAGTATTTT
D gene: NA; J gene: TRBJ2-5; clone size: many; V gene: TRBV7-9; CDR3 protein: CASSPSRDPRETQYF; CDR3 DNA: TGTGCCAGCAGCCCCTCGCGGGACCCAAGAGAGACCCAGTACTTC
D gene: TRBD2; J gene: TRBJ2-5; clone size: NA; V gene: TRBV4-2; CDR3 protein: CASSRVAGGTSGSLQETQYF; CDR3 DNA: TGTGCCAGCAGCCGGGTCGCCGGTGGGACTAGCGGGAGCCTCCAAGAGACCCAGTACTTC
D gene: TRBD2; J gene: TRBJ2-7; clone size: many; V gene: TRBV12-3/TRBV12-4; CDR3 protein: CASGISGRAYEQYF; CDR3 DNA: TGTGCCAGCGGGATCAGCGGGAGGGCCTACGAGCAGTACTTC
D gene: NA; J gene: TRBJ1-2; clone size: few; V gene: TRBV25-1; CDR3 protein: CASSGNLRHDLYGYTF; CDR3 DNA: TGTGCCAGCAGTGGAAATCTCAGACACGACCTGTATGGCTACACCTTC
D gene: NA; J gene: TRBJ2-3; clone size: NA; V gene: TRBV29-1; CDR3 protein: CSVVRRDSTDTQYF; CDR3 DNA: TGCAGCGTTGTGCGGCGGGATAGCACAGATACGCAGTATTTT
D gene: NA; J gene: TRBJ2-7; clone size: many; V gene: TRBV3-1; CDR3 protein: CASSQGRVYEQYF; CDR3 DNA: TGTGCCAGCAGCCAAGGCCGGGTCTACGAGCAGTACTTC
D gene: TRBD2; J gene: TRBJ2-2; clone size: many; V gene: TRBV7-3; CDR3 protein: CASSLGLAANTGELFF; CDR3 DNA: TGTGCCAGCAGCTTAGGACTAGCGGCGAACACCGGGGAGCTGTTTTTT
D gene: NA; J gene: TRBJ2-3; clone size: NA; V gene: TRBV28; CDR3 protein: CASSSPRGRNTDTQYF; CDR3 DNA: TGTGCCAGCAGTTCTCCGAGGGGGAGAAACACAGATACGCAGTATTTT
D gene: NA; J gene: TRBJ2-1; clone size: once; V gene: TRBV5-1; CDR3 protein: CASSLATRFTDEQFF; CDR3 DNA: TGCGCCAGCAGCTTGGCGACTAGGTTCACGGATGAGCAGTTCTTC
D gene: NA; J gene: TRBJ2-5; clone size: many; V gene: TRBV28; CDR3 protein: CASSLWGGETQYF; CDR3 DNA: TGTGCCAGCAGTTTATGGGGTGGGGAGACCCAGTACTTC
D gene: NA; J gene: TRBJ2-7; clone size: NA; V gene: TRBV7-9; CDR3 protein: CASSLVAGPRDEQYF; CDR3 DNA: TGTGCCAGCAGCTTAGTTGCTGGTCCCAGGGACGAGCAGTACTTC
D gene: TRBD1; J gene: TRBJ2-7; clone size: many; V gene: TRBV28; CDR3 protein: CASRLTGTGGYEQYF; CDR3 DNA: TGTGCCAGCAGACTGACCGGGACAGGGGGTTACGAGCAGTACTTC
D gene: TRBD2; J gene: TRBJ2-1; clone size: few; V gene: TRBV7-3; CDR3 protein: CASPGLAGGHEQFF; CDR3 DNA: TGTGCCAGCCCGGGACTAGCGGGAGGACATGAGCAGTTCTTC
D gene: TRBD1; J gene: TRBJ1-2; clone size: NA; V gene: TRBV10-3; CDR3 protein: CAIKGQGDGYTF; CDR3 DNA: TGTGCCATCAAGGGACAGGGGGATGGCTACACCTTC
D gene: NA; J gene: TRBJ1-2; clone size: many; V gene: TRBV3-1; CDR3 protein: CASSQVSSLKASNYGYTF; CDR3 DNA: TGTGCCAGCAGCCAAGTTAGTTCACTTAAGGCCTCCAACTATGGCTACACCTTC
D gene: NA; J gene: TRBJ2-5; clone size: NA; V gene: TRBV19; CDR3 protein: CASSMGGAGTETQYF; CDR3 DNA: TGTGCCAGTAGTATGGGGGGGGCAGGGACAGAGACCCAGTACTTC
D gene: TRBD1; J gene: TRBJ1-2; clone size: NA; V gene: TRBV29-1; CDR3 protein: CSVDLGQLPSYGYTF; CDR3 DNA: TGCAGCGTTGACCTGGGACAGCTCCCTTCCTATGGCTACACCTTC
D gene: NA; J gene: TRBJ2-7; clone size: many; V gene: TRBV30; CDR3 protein: CAWSVMDQEEQYF; CDR3 DNA: TGTGCCTGGAGTGTAATGGACCAGGAAGAGCAGTACTTC
D gene: NA; J gene: TRBJ2-1; clone size: many; V gene: TRBV7-2; CDR3 protein: CASSFRDLHNEQFF; CDR3 DNA: TGTGCCAGCAGCTTCCGGGACTTGCACAATGAGCAGTTCTTC
D gene: TRBD2; J gene: TRBJ2-1; clone size: few; V gene: TRBV5-1; CDR3 protein: CASSWRGGRDEQFF; CDR3 DNA: TGCGCCAGCAGCTGGCGGGGCGGGAGGGATGAGCAGTTCTTC
D gene: NA; J gene: TRBJ2-2; clone size: many; V gene: TRBV29-1; CDR3 protein: CSVELGTGELFF; CDR3 DNA: TGCAGCGTTGAACTGGGCACCGGGGAGCTGTTTTTT
D gene: NA; J gene: TRBJ2-1; clone size: many; V gene: TRBV6-2/TRBV6-3; CDR3 protein: CASSYGGYEQFF; CDR3 DNA: TGTGCCAGCAGTTACGGGGGTTATGAGCAGTTCTTC
D gene: NA; J gene: TRBJ2-1; clone size: NA; V gene: TRBV20-1; CDR3 protein: CSAGSGPGQGFF; CDR3 DNA: TGCAGTGCTGGCAGCGGGCCCGGGCAGGGGTTCTTC
D gene: NA; J gene: TRBJ1-1; clone size: few; V gene: TRBV19; CDR3 protein: CASTTGPNTEAFF; CDR3 DNA: TGTGCCAGTACTACCGGGCCGAACACTGAAGCTTTCTTT
D gene: NA; J gene: TRBJ2-3; clone size: NA; V gene: TRBV7-3; CDR3 protein: CASSLSPDTDTQYF; CDR3 DNA: TGTGCCAGCAGCTTATCTCCAGACACAGATACGCAGTATTTT
D gene: NA; J gene: TRBJ2-6; clone size: few; V gene: TRBV19; CDR3 protein: CASSIDLRSGANVLTF; CDR3 DNA: TGTGCCAGTAGTATAGATCTGCGGTCTGGGGCCAACGTCCTGACTTTC
D gene: NA; J gene: TRBJ1-2; clone size: many; V gene: TRBV3-1; CDR3 protein: CASSQGPRGANYGYTF; CDR3 DNA: TGTGCCAGCAGCCAAGGTCCCAGGGGCGCGAACTATGGCTACACCTTC
D gene: NA; J gene: TRBJ2-7; clone size: few; V gene: TRBV28; CDR3 protein: CASTIGQPSYEQYF; CDR3 DNA: TGTGCCAGCACCATCGGACAGCCCTCCTACGAGCAGTACTTC
D gene: TRBD2; J gene: TRBJ2-1; clone size: few; V gene: TRBV5-1; CDR3 protein: CASSLWTSGGSYNEQFF; CDR3 DNA: TGCGCCAGCAGCCTCTGGACTAGCGGGGGCTCCTACAATGAGCAGTTCTTC
D gene: TRBD1; J gene: TRBJ2-5; clone size: NA; V gene: TRBV7-9; CDR3 protein: CASSLARTGRYQETQYF; CDR3 DNA: TGTGCCAGCAGCTTAGCCCGGACAGGGCGGTACCAAGAGACCCAGTACTTC
D gene: NA; J gene: TRBJ1-1; clone size: many; V gene: TRBV27; CDR3 protein: CASRKEGKFNTEAFF; CDR3 DNA: TGTGCCAGCAGGAAGGAAGGGAAGTTCAACACTGAAGCTTTCTTT
D gene: NA; J gene: TRBJ2-7; clone size: few; V gene: TRBV7-9; CDR3 protein: CASSLAGGGADEQYF; CDR3 DNA: TGTGCCAGCAGCTTAGCGGGCGGTGGGGCCGACGAGCAGTACTTC
D gene: TRBD1; J gene: TRBJ2-6; clone size: NA; V gene: TRBV12-3/TRBV12-4; CDR3 protein: CASSFRDRVHSGANVLTF; CDR3 DNA: TGTGCCAGCAGTTTCCGGGACAGGGTACACTCTGGGGCCAACGTCCTGACTTTC